This TCR beta chain originates from a study of neoadjuvant anti-PD-1 for oral cavity cancer. At the level of the study: Before surgery, most patients got three to four biweekly 3 mg/kg nivolumab doses.

Trimming left V 2 bases short and J 5 bases short, with 18 bases between. This CDR3 has 16 residues. Germline V CDR1 and CDR2: SGHVS, FQNEAQ. Notes on the study in general: TCR analyses covered only three patients per response group.

Here immunoSEQ multiplex PCR was the method, and the copy in TCRdb shows in-frame clones only, minus some. The sample shows over 80,000 clones, under 85% of them seen only once. Of note for this clone: What it recognizes is unknown.

Patients had HPV-negative, locally advanced oral cavity squamous cell carcinoma. The chain combines TRBV7-8 with TRBJ1-2; a possible D gene is TRBD1 (6 bases). The source was PBMCs, collected before nivolumab (anti-PD-1) treatment. The TCR comes from a person aged 35-79 years with oral cavity squamous cell carcinoma. CDR3 in amino acids: CASSLLGQRDIYGYTF. The CDR3 DNA reads as TGTGCCAGCAGCTTACTAGGACAGCGCGACATTTATGGCTACACCTTC. Combining the CDR3 with reference TRBV7-8 and TRBJ1-2 gives the whole variable domain GAGVSQSPRYKVAKRGQDVALRCDPISGHVSLFWYQQALGQGPEFLTYFQNEAQLDKSGLPSDRFFAERPEGSVSTLKIQRTQQEDSAVYLCASSLLGQRDIYGYTFGSGTRLTVV.